Following are 7 T cell receptor beta chains from one sample sequenced in a study of beta chain features in type 1 diabetes. Reverse transcribing all isolated RNA meant expressed TCRB transcripts were sequenced. TCRdb's copy holds only in-frame clones and misses some; the assay was immunoSEQ multiplex PCR. The sample lists fewer than 350,000 clones; 15% were seen once. Findings of the study overall: Type 1 diabetes patients had moderately but significantly shorter TCRB CDR3s in all four CD4+ subsets.

These receptors' targets are unknown. The sequencing sample was made of naive CD4+ T cells from blood. The receptors stem from a man younger than 35 with type 1 diabetes.

This clone was counted only a few times. The V gene is TRBV29-1, the J gene TRBJ1-2; D not resolved. There are 11 residues in the CDR3. The V end was cut by 7 bases, the J end by 8 bases, with 14 bases between. CDR1 is SQVTM, CDR2 ANQGSEA, per germline. CDR3 DNA: TGCAGCGGAAAGGGAGAGTGGGGCTACACCTTC. The encoded protein is CSGKGEWGYTF.

This clone was observed a handful of times. The chain carries TRBV4-2 and TRBJ2-3; 9 nucleotides match TRBD2. After removal of 1 base from V and 1 base from J, the junction contained 6 bases not matched to a gene. Germline V gives CDR1 LGHNA, CDR2 YNFKEQ. The CDR3 spans 17 residues. The CDR3 loop is CASSQGLAGVGTDTQYF. CDR3 nucleotide sequence: TGTGCCAGCAGCCAAGGATTAGCGGGAGTTGGCACAGATACGCAGTATTTT.

This CDR3 reads CASSASGRNTDTQYF. The CDR3 nucleotides are TGTGCCAGTAGTGCTAGCGGGAGGAACACAGATACGCAGTATTTT. The V call is TRBV19, the J call TRBJ2-3; 11 positions match TRBD2. The CDR3 is made up of 15 amino acids. Germline CDR1 reads LNHDA; CDR2 reads SQIVND (reference sequence). J gave up 2 bases and V 5 bases, and 3 bases lay outside the gene matches.

This sequence joins TRBV28 and TRBJ2-2; D gene unclear. V shed 5 bases and J shed 2 bases, with 3 bases lying between them. Germline V CDR1 and CDR2: MDHEN, SYDVKM. The CDR3 covers 12 residues. This CDR3 reads CASSLNTGELFF. In DNA, the CDR3 is TGTGCCAGCAGTCTAAACACCGGGGAGCTGTTTTTT.

The chain employs TRBV5-6 and TRBJ1-2; 10 bases align to TRBD1. Germline lookup yields CDR1 SGHDT and CDR2 YYEEEE. This CDR3 contains 15 residues. The trim removed 0 bases at V and 3 bases at J, leaving 2 bases unmatched. CDR3 loop: CASSLGGTGDYGYTF. CDR3 bases: TGTGCCAGCAGCTTGGGGGGGACAGGGGACTATGGCTACACCTTC.

This clone was seen ten or more times. The chain carries TRBV18 and TRBJ2-5; D call uncertain. The CDR3 loop spans 15 amino acids. V lost 0 bases and J lost 4, with 12 bases in between. Per the germline V gene, CDR1 is KGHSH and CDR2 is LQKENI. DNA of the CDR3: TGTGCCAGCTCACCACCGTCGGCGGCGAGAGAGACCCAGTACTTC. Protein: CASSPPSAARETQYF. The full variable domain, in which reference TRBV18 and TRBJ2-5 provide the parts outside the CDR3, is NAGVMQNPRHLVRRRGQEARLRCSPMKGHSHVYWYRQLPEEGLKFMVYLQKENIIDESGMPKERFSAEFPKEGPSILRIQQVVRGDSAAYFCASSPPSAARETQYFGPGTRLLVL.

The chain employs TRBV7-7 and TRBJ2-1; D may be TRBD1 (6 bases). Germline CDR1 and CDR2: SSHAT and FNYEAQ (reference sequence). Trimming pared 5 bases from V and 6 bases from J, leaving 17 bases between. The CDR3 totals 15 residues. The CDR3: CASSAGQRGSNEQFF. CDR3 bases: TGTGCCAGCAGCGCCGGACAGAGGGGTTCCAATGAGCAGTTCTTC. Using reference TRBV7-7 and TRBJ2-1 for the parts outside the CDR3, the full variable domain is GAGVSQSPRYKVTKRGQDVTLRCDPISSHATLYWYQQALGQGPEFLTYFNYEAQPDKSGLPSDRFSAERPEGSISTLTIQRTEQRDSAMYRCASSAGQRGSNEQFFGPGTRLTVL.